One and the same sample provided the 20 T cell receptor beta chains below, sequenced in a study of cytomegalovirus exposure and HLA in healthy donors. It was with 60 Vbeta and 13 Jbeta primers that the PCR ran. TCRdb keeps only in-frame clones here, not all; method: immunoSEQ multiplex PCR. The data show about 250,000 clones, around 80% seen once. The specimen was PBMCs. Receptors originate from a boy younger than 18 in good health and CMV-seronegative.

CDR3 loop: CASSSGRGGETQYF. CDR3 DNA: TGTGCCAGCAGCTCCGGGAGAGGCGGAGAGACCCAGTACTTC. The J gene is TRBJ2-5, the V gene TRBV5-6, with D possibly being TRBD2 (6 bases). This CDR3 is 14 amino acids long. CDR1 SGHDT and CDR2 YYEEEE come from the germline V gene. Trimming shortened V by 3 bases and J by 4 bases, and 13 bases separated the two germline ends.

The chain links TRBV6-5 to TRBJ2-3; the D is unclear. The CDR3 totals 13 residues. CDR1 MNHEY and CDR2 SVGAGI come from the germline V gene. V lost 2 bases and J lost 8, with 11 bases in between. The CDR3 DNA reads as TGTGCCAGCAGTTACACTGTACGAGGTACGCAGTATTTT. As protein: CASSYTVRGTQYF.

The V gene is TRBV10-3, the J gene TRBJ1-1; 7 bases line up with TRBD1. The CDR3 is 15 amino acids. Germline V gives CDR1 ENHRY, CDR2 SYGVKD. With V trimmed by 3 bases and J by 4 bases, 8 bases remained unmatched. For the CDR3, the DNA is TGTGCCATCAGTGACAAAACAGGGGCGGGCACTGAAGCTTTCTTT. Translation: CAISDKTGAGTEAFF.

This chain's CDR3 is CASSDPRQGGQPQHF. The CDR3 nucleotides read TGTGCCAGCAGTGATCCAAGACAGGGGGGTCAGCCCCAGCATTTT. The chain carries TRBV6-1 and TRBJ1-5; the match to TRBD1 covers 9 bases. Looked up from germline, CDR1 is MNHNS and CDR2 is SASEGT. Unmatched junction bases numbered 6, after V lost 3 bases and J lost 6 bases. CDR3 length equals 15 residues.

The count of this clone is one. The chain uses TRBV7-6 and TRBJ2-7, with 12 bases that match TRBD2. The germline CDR1 and CDR2 sequences are SGHVS and FNYEAQ. The V and J ends lost 4 bases and 5 bases, in that order; junction bases with no gene match: 3. This CDR3 has 14 amino acids. The CDR3 DNA is TGTGCCAGCAGCTCGACTAGCGGGGGCGACGAGCAGTACTTC. Its translation: CASSSTSGGDEQYF.

The V call is TRBV4-2, the J call TRBJ2-2; 12 nucleotides align to TRBD2. The V segment lost 0 bases and the J segment 9 bases; nucleotides outside the gene matches: 8. From germline, CDR1 is LGHNA and CDR2 YNFKEQ. The CDR3 is 17 residues long. CDR3 amino acids: CASSQDPLAGGPWELFF. The CDR3 DNA is TGTGCCAGCAGCCAAGATCCCCTAGCGGGGGGGCCGTGGGAGCTGTTTTTT.

This clone was seen only a few times. The rearrangement joins TRBV6-1 to TRBJ2-7, with D unresolved. Between the trimmed V and J ends, which lost 6 bases and 4 bases, there was a span of 10 bases. Germline CDR1 MNHNS, CDR2 SASEGT. The CDR3 is 12 residues long. In nucleotides, the CDR3 is TGTGCCAGCAGAGAGACACGTTACGAGCAGTACTTC. Amino acid sequence: CASRETRYEQYF.

This sequence joins TRBV6-5 and TRBJ1-1; 9 bases align to TRBD1. J lost 6 bases, V lost 6 bases, and 8 bases had no gene match. Germline V gene lookup returns CDR1 MNHEY and CDR2 SVGAGI. The CDR3 runs 14 residues. In nucleotides, the CDR3 is TGTGCCAGCAGGCAGACAGGGGGTTTCCCTGAAGCTTTCTTT. Translation gives CASRQTGGFPEAFF.

The chain recombines TRBV5-1 with TRBJ2-3; 8 bases map to TRBD1. Germline values: CDR1 SGHRS, CDR2 YFSETQ. The CDR3 length is 17 residues. With V trimmed by 4 bases and J by 7 bases, 17 bases remained unmatched. CDR3 sequence: CASSPPLRDRTPNTQYF. The CDR3 DNA is TGCGCCAGCAGCCCTCCTCTCCGGGACAGGACCCCTAATACGCAGTATTTT.

The chain uses TRBV5-4 and TRBJ1-5; TRBD1 is a possible D gene (5 bases). Germline CDR1 reads SGHNT; CDR2 reads YYREEE (reference sequence). The CDR3 consists of 14 residues. V shed 0 bases and J shed 7 bases, with 11 bases lying between them. This chain's CDR3 is CASSLEGAEQPQHF. The DNA of the CDR3 is TGTGCCAGCAGCTTGGAAGGGGCGGAGCAGCCCCAGCATTTT.

V usage is TRBV10-3 and J usage is TRBJ2-7, with TRBD1 as a possible D gene (6 bases). V was trimmed by 4 bases and J by 0 bases, leaving 13 bases between them. The germline CDR1 and CDR2 sequences are ENHRY and SYGVKD. This CDR3 comprises 15 residues. The CDR3 nucleotides read TGTGCCATCAGTGCCGCAGGGGCCAGCTCCTACGAGCAGTACTTC. Encoded protein: CAISAAGASSYEQYF.

This chain links TRBV7-2 with TRBJ2-1; possibly TRBD2 for D (5 bases). This CDR3 comprises 15 residues. Germline V gives CDR1 SGHTA, CDR2 FQGNSA. The germline V and J ends were trimmed by 3 bases and 4 bases, with 13 bases remaining between them. The DNA of the CDR3 is TGTGCCAGCAGCTTGTGGCCCCGGGAATACAATGAGCAGTTCTTC. It codes for CASSLWPREYNEQFF.

The chain carries TRBV5-1 and TRBJ1-1; maybe TRBD1 (6 bases). V lost 1 base and J 2 bases, leaving 12 bases between the germline ends. The CDR3 consists of 15 residues. Germline-derived CDR1 and CDR2 are SGHRS and YFSETQ. The CDR3 DNA follows: TGCGCCAGCAGCTTGATCCGGACAGATAACACTGAAGCTTTCTTT. It is translated as CASSLIRTDNTEAFF.

This chain connects TRBV6-5 to TRBJ2-7; possible D gene TRBD1, 5 bases. This CDR3 region has 16 residues. The V gene lost 2 bases and the J gene lost 3 bases, with 17 bases spanning the gap. CDR1 MNHEY and CDR2 SVGAGI come from the germline V gene. CDR3 in amino acids: CASSYRQSGAVYEQYF. The DNA of the CDR3 is TGTGCCAGCAGTTACCGTCAATCTGGGGCGGTCTACGAGCAGTACTTC.

The chain links TRBV13 to TRBJ1-1; TRBD1 aligns across 10 bases. With V trimmed by 6 bases and J by 2 bases, 6 bases remained unmatched. Germline CDR1 is PRHDT and CDR2 is FYEKMQ (reference sequence). The CDR3 extends over 15 amino acids. DNA of the CDR3: TGTGCCAGCAGGGAGGGACAGGGGCGAAACACTGAAGCTTTCTTT. This codes for CASREGQGRNTEAFF.

The chain has TRBV4-2 and TRBJ1-5; the D gene is possibly TRBD1 (5 bases). Germline CDR1 LGHNA, CDR2 YNFKEQ. The CDR3 consists of 15 residues. V was clipped by 0 bases and J by 5 bases, with 11 bases between them. The CDR3 is CASSQDRRADQPQHF. The CDR3 DNA sequence: TGTGCCAGCAGCCAAGATCGCAGGGCGGATCAGCCCCAGCATTTT.

This clone was found a few times. V is TRBV5-1 and J is TRBJ2-7; 8 bases are a match to TRBD1. Germline-derived CDR1 and CDR2 are SGHRS and YFSETQ. V was pared by 0 bases and J by 6 bases, with 17 bases of the junction left unmatched. The CDR3 is made up of 18 amino acids. This CDR3 is CASSLDIPGTGFSGEQYF. For the CDR3, the DNA is TGCGCCAGCAGCTTGGATATTCCCGGGACAGGTTTTTCGGGCGAGCAGTACTTC.

The chain recombines TRBV30 with TRBJ2-5; D gene unclear. Between the trimmed V and J ends, which lost 1 base and 0 bases, there was a span of 9 bases. The CDR3 sequence is 14 residues long. Germline V gene lookup returns CDR1 GTSNPN and CDR2 SVGIG (reference sequence). The CDR3 nucleotides are TGTGCCTGGAGTGCGTTCCTGTACCAAGAGACCCAGTACTTC. Its protein is CAWSAFLYQETQYF.

The CDR3 sequence: CASSPLGGDTQYF. CDR3 DNA: TGTGCCAGCAGTCCACTGGGGGGAGATACGCAGTATTTT. The chain carries TRBV6-5 and TRBJ2-3; TRBD2 might be the D (6 bases). This CDR3 comprises 13 residues. Looked up from germline, CDR1 is MNHEY and CDR2 is SVGAGI. The ends were cut back, 5 bases at V and 5 bases at J, with 11 bases in the middle.

V gene TRBV21-1 combines with J gene TRBJ1-1; the table assigns TRBD1, which was not confirmed against the DNA. TRBV21-1 is designated a pseudogene. The CDR3 is 14 residues long. The CDR3 loop reads CASSKKHENTEAFF. Here the CDR3 DNA reads TGTGCCAGCAGCAAAAAACACGAGAACACTGAAGCTTTCTTT.